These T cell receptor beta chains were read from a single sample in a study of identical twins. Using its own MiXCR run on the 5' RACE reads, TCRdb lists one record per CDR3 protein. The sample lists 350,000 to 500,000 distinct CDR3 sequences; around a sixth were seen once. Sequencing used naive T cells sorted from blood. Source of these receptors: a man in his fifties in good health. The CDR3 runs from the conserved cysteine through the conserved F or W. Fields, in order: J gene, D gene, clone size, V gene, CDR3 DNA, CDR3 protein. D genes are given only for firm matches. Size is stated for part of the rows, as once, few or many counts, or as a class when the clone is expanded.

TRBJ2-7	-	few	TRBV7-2	TGTGCCAGCAGCTTAGGGGGGACTCAAACCTACGAGCAGTACTTC	CASSLGGTQTYEQYF
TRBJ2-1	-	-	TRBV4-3	TGCGCCAGCAGCCAAGATTCCGGGACGAAGGAGTTCTTC	CASSQDSGTKEFF
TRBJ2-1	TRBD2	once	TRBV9	TGTGCCAGCAGCGCAAGGACTAGCGGGGGGGCCGGTGAGCAGTTCTTC	CASSARTSGGAGEQFF
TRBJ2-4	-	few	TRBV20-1	TGCAGTGCTAGAGATCTGGACGGGAAGGCGAACATTCAGTACTTC	CSARDLDGKANIQYF
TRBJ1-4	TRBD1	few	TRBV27	TGTGCCAGCAGTCCCGACAGGGGAGCTTACCCCGAAAAACTGTTTTTT	CASSPDRGAYPEKLFF
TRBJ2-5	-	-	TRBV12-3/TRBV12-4	TGTGCCAGCAGTCTGGAAAACCTTCAAGAGACCCAGTACTTC	CASSLENLQETQYF
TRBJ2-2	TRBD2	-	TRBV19	TGTGCCAGTAGTATTGTTTCTAGCGGGGACATAAACACCGGGGAGCTGTTTTTT	CASSIVSSGDINTGELFF
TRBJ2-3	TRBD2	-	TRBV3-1	TGTGCCAGCAGCCAGACTAGCGGGGCGCCAGATACGCAGTATTTT	CASSQTSGAPDTQYF
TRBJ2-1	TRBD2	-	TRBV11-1	TGTGCCAGCAGCTCCGGTCCGGCTAGCGGGGGGGATGGGTCCTACAATGAGCAGTTCTTC	CASSSGPASGGDGSYNEQFF
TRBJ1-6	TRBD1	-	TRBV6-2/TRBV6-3	TGTGCCAGCAGGTACCACGGACAGGGGTCGACCCTCCACTTT	CASRYHGQGSTLHF
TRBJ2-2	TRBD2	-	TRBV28	TGTGCCAGCAGTCCTGGCGCCGGGACTAGGGACACCGGGGAGCTGTTTTTT	CASSPGAGTRDTGELFF
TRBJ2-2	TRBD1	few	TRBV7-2	TGTGCCAGCAGCGTACAGGGGGACGGGGAGCTGTTTTTT	CASSVQGDGELFF
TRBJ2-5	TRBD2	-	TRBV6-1	TGTGCCAGCATGCCTAGCGGGGTCGCGGAGACCCAGTACTTC	CASMPSGVAETQYF
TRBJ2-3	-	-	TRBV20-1	TGCAGTGCCGTCACTAGCACAAGCACAGATACGCAGTATTTT	CSAVTSTSTDTQYF
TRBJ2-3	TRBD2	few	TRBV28	TGTGCCAGCAGCAAACGACTAGCGGGAGGACCAGATACGCAGTATTTT	CASSKRLAGGPDTQYF
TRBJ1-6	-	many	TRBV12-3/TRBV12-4	TGTGCCAGCAGTTTTTCGGGTTCACCCCTCCACTTT	CASSFSGSPLHF